This T cell receptor (beta chain) was sequenced for a study of T cells after posttransplantation cyclophosphamide. Study observations and caveats: Later blood repertoires were often dominated by clones from the donor CD8+ memory compartment. Skin or GI-infiltrating T cells shared few TRB sequences with blood.

A word on this clone: Its antigen is currently unknown.

On the day of bone marrow donation, the related graft donor provided peripheral blood. Clones were sequenced by immunoSEQ multiplex PCR, and TCRdb holds only the in-frame ones, with some missing. The data show around 9,200 clones, with approximately 89% seen just once and 1.6% held by the top ten. The CDR3 length is 14 residues. Trimming at V came to 4 bases and at J to 7 bases, leaving 8 bases not matched to a gene. Germline V CDR1 and CDR2: SGDLS, YYNGEE. The rearrangement joins TRBV9 to TRBJ1-2, with TRBD1 matching over 9 bases. The sequenced sample consisted of memory CD4+ T cells sorted from PBMCs. The TCR comes from a woman aged 60-75 years in good health, CMV-negative, and a related stem cell transplant donor. The CDR3 coding sequence is TGTGCCAGCAGCCCGGGGACAGGGTGGCGTGGCTACACCTTC. It yields the protein CASSPGTGWRGYTF.